The TCR beta chain described here comes from a study of CD8+ T cells in alopecia areata. Findings of the study overall: Persistence during tofacitinib was seen for many expanded lesional clones in scalp and blood.

Treatment meaning: oral pan-JAK inhibitor, 5-10 mg twice daily. CDR3 length: 15 amino acids. The germline gives CDR1 MGHRA, CDR2 YSYEKL. A word on this clone: Its specificity is unknown. A read error may account for a junction end that differs from germline.

After isolation, RNA underwent reverse transcription to generate cDNA as the sequencing template. Measured with immunoSEQ multiplex PCR; TCRdb has only the in-frame clones, and not every one. The data show about 76,000 clones, with around 61% seen just once and roughly a quarter held by the top ten. This chain links TRBV4-1 with TRBJ1-2; 9 nucleotides line up with TRBD1. The receptor was isolated from a human donor with alopecia areata. This specimen consisted of CD8+ T cells sorted from blood, obtained at week 24, from a patient treated with tofacitinib. CDR3 nucleotides: TGCGCCAGCTGCCACCCCGGGACAGGGATCGGTGGCTACACCTTC. This codes for CASCHPGTGIGGYTF.